These 3 T cell receptor beta chains came from one sample sequenced in a study of blood T cell repertoires in COVID-19. Here immunoSEQ multiplex PCR was the method, and the copy in TCRdb shows in-frame clones only, minus some. The sample lists 150,000 to 200,000 clones, approximately 87% occurring once. Sequences were obtained from peripheral blood. These receptors all stem from a woman between 55 and 75 years old with COVID-19, enrolled during active disease.

The chain is built from TRBV11-2 and TRBJ2-7; D possibly corresponds to TRBD2 (6 bases). Deletions cut 1 base from V and 5 bases from J, with 12 bases between. The germline CDR1 and CDR2 sequences are SGHAT and FQNNGV. The CDR3 covers 14 residues. In DNA, the CDR3 is TGTGCCAGCAGCTTAGTGGGGGGAACGGACGAGCAGTACTTC. Its protein is CASSLVGGTDEQYF. Together with reference TRBV11-2 and TRBJ2-7, the CDR3 gives the full variable domain: EAGVAQSPRYKIIEKRQSVAFWCNPISGHATLYWYQQILGQGPKLLIQFQNNGVVDDSQLPKDRFSAERLKGVDSTLKIQPAKLEDSAVYLCASSLVGGTDEQYFGPGTRLTVT.

In its sample, this clone was seen a few times. J is TRBJ1-2 and V is TRBV6-6; D possibly corresponds to TRBD1 (5 bases). This CDR3 contains 13 residues. Germline V lookup: CDR1 MNHNY, CDR2 SVGAGI (reference sequence). Trimming removed 0 bases at V and 5 bases at J, with 7 bases between. CDR3 residues: CASSYSGQYGYTF. The DNA of the CDR3 is TGTGCCAGCAGTTACTCGGGGCAGTATGGCTACACCTTC.

The chain joins TRBV14 to TRBJ1-2, with 8 nucleotides matching TRBD1. CDR1 and CDR2 (germline): SGHDN, FVKESK. The junction had 7 bases not matched to a gene; V was cut back by 3 bases and J by 7 bases. The CDR3 length is 14 residues. The CDR3 region is CASSQVDRVGGYTF. The DNA for the CDR3 is TGTGCCAGCAGCCAGGTGGACAGGGTGGGTGGCTACACCTTC.